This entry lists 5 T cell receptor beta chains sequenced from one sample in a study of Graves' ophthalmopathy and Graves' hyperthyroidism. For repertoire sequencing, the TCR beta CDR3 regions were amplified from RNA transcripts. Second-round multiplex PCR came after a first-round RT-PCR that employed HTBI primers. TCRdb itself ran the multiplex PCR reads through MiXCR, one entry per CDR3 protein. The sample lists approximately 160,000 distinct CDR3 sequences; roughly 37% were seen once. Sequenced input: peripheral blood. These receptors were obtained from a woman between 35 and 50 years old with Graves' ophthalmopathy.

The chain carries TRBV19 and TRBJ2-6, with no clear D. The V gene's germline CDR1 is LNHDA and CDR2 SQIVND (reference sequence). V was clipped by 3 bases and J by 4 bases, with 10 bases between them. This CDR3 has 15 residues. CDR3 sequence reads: CASSILHGGANVLTF. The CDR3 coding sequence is TGTGCCAGTAGTATTCTCCATGGAGGGGCCAACGTCCTGACTTTC.

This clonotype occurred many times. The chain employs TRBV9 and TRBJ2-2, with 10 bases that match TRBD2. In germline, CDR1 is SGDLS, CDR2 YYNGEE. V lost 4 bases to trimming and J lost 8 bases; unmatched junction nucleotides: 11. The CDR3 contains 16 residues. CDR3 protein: CASSLLSSGSAGELFF. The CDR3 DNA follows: TGTGCCAGCAGCCTTCTGTCTAGCGGGAGTGCTGGGGAGCTGTTTTTT. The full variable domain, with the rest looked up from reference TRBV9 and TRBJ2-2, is DSGVTQTPKHLITATGQRVTLRCSPRSGDLSVYWYQQSLDQGLQFLIQYYNGEERAKGNILERFSAQQFPDLHSELNLSSLELGDSALYFCASSLLSSGSAGELFFGEGSRLTVL.

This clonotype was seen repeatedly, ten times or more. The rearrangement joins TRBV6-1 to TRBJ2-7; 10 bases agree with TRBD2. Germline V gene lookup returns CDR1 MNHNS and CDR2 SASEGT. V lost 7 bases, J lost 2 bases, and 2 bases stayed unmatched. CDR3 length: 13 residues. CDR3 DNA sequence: TGTGCCAGCACCGGACTAGCGGCCTACGAGCAGTACTTC. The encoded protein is CASTGLAAYEQYF.

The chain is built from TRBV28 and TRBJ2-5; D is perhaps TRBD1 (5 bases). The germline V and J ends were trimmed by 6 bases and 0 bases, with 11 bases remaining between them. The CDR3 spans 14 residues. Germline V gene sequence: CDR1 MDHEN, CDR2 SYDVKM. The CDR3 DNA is TGTGCCAGCAGCCTTCCAGGGTACCAAGAGACCCAGTACTTC. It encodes CASSLPGYQETQYF. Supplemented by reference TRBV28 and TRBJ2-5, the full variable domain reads DVKVTQSSRYLVKRTGEKVFLECVQDMDHENMFWYRQDPGLGLRLIYFSYDVKMKEKGDIPEGYSVSREKKERFSLILESASTNQTSMYLCASSLPGYQETQYFGPGTRLLVL.

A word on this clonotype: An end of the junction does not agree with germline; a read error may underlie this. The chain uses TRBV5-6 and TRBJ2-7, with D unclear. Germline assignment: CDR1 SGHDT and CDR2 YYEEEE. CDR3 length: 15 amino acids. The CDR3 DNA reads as TGTGCCAGCAGCAGACGAGGCCCACGGGCAATAGAGCTGTACTTC. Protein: CASSRRGPRAIELYF. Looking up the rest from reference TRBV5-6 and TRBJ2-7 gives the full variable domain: DAGVTQSPTHLIKTRGQQVTLRCSPKSGHDTVSWYQQALGQGPQFIFQYYEEEERQRGNFPDRFSGHQFPNYSSELNVNALLLGDSALYLCASSRRGPRAIELYFGPGTRLTVT.